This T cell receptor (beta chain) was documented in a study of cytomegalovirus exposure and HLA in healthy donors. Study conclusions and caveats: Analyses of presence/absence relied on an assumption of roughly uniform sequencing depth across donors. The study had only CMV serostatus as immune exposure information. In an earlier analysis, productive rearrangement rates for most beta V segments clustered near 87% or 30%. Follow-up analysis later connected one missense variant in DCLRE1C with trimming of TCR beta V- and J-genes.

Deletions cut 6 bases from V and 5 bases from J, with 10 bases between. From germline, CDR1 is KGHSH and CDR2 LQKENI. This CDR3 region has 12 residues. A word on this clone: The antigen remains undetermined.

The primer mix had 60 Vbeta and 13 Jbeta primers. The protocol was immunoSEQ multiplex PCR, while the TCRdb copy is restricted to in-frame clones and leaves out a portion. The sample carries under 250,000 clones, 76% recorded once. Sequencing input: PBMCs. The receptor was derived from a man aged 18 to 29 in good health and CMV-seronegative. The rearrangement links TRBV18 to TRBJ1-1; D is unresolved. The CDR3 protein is CASSASRTEAFF. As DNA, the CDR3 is TGTGCCAGCTCCGCCTCGAGGACTGAAGCTTTCTTT.